The 7 T cell receptor beta chains in this list originate from one sample, sequenced in a study of T-cell reconstitution after alpha-beta-depleted transplantation in children (dated by TCRdb to the mid-2010s). Library method: PCR. The instrument given in TCRdb is Illumina HiSeq 2500. TCR library preparation used molecular barcoding, with unique molecular identifiers applied to normalize quantification of the TCRbeta repertoire. Using fastp trimming at Q25 and MiXCR clonotype assembly, TCRdb reanalyzed the public sequencing data and kept in-frame beta chains. Each entry is one CDR3 protein sequence, shown with its most common DNA and genes. Present in this sample are roughly 400,000 distinct CDR3 sequences, roughly 44% of which were seen just once. Of the sample, roughly a quarter falls within the top ten clones. The label giving this sample's treatment or condition can be read as: allogeneic hematopoietic cell transplantation with graft depleted of TCRalphabeta T cells and CD19 B cells.

The sequenced sample was PBMCs, obtained before TCRalphabeta/CD19-depleted stem cell transplant. The receptors were sampled from a girl aged 2 to 10 with aplastic anemia, due to receive a stem cell transplant.

The rearrangement uses TRBV12-3 or TRBV12-4 and TRBJ2-7; D tentatively reads TRBD1 or TRBD2 (5 bases each). V gave up 6 bases and J gave up 2 bases, with 11 bases separating them. This CDR3 comprises 13 residues. The CDR3 DNA is TGTGCCAGCAGCAGGGAGACGCCCTACGAGCAGTACTTC. It specifies CASSRETPYEQYF.

Here the CDR3 DNA reads TGTGCCAGCAGTTCGCTAGCGGGGGGCGGATACGAGCAGTACTTC. It translates to CASSSLAGGGYEQYF. The V gene is TRBV6-5, the J gene TRBJ2-7, with TRBD2 identical over 11 bases. The ends lost 4 bases at V and 4 bases at J; junction bases unmatched: 6. The CDR3 sequence is 15 residues long. The V gene's germline CDR1 is MNHEY and CDR2 SVGAGI.

This clonotype occurred many times. The V gene is TRBV7-3, the J gene TRBJ2-2, with 14 bases that match TRBD2. This CDR3 comprises 19 residues. V lost 4 bases, J lost 7 bases, and 14 bases stayed unmatched. Germline CDR1 and CDR2: SGHTA and FQGTGA. Written as DNA, the CDR3 is TGTGCCAGCAGCTCAGGTCGAAGGGGACTAGCGGGAGATAGCGGGGAGCTGTTTTTT. Translation gives CASSSGRRGLAGDSGELFF. The whole variable domain, remainder taken from reference TRBV7-3 and TRBJ2-2, is GAGVSQTPSNKVTEKGKYVELRCDPISGHTALYWYRQSLGQGPEFLIYFQGTGAADDSGLPNDRFFAVRPEGSVSTLKIQRTERGDSAVYLCASSSGRRGLAGDSGELFFGEGSRLTVL.

This clonotype was seen more than once but under ten times. CDR3 DNA sequence: TGTGCCAGCAGTTTAAGGTCCCAAGAGACCCAGTACTTC. Protein sequence: CASSLRSQETQYF. The chain links TRBV12-3 or TRBV12-4 to TRBJ2-5; no clear D. The CDR3 spans 13 residues. V was pared by 2 bases and J by 1 base, with 5 bases between.

This clonotype was observed many times. The rearrangement joins TRBV2 to TRBJ2-1, with 8 bases matching TRBD1. V was pared by 10 bases and J by 5 bases, with 7 bases of the junction left unmatched. The germline gives CDR1 SNHLY, CDR2 FYNNEI. This CDR3 has 13 residues. CDR3: CATPRTGNNEQFF. The DNA for the CDR3 is TGTGCCACTCCGAGGACAGGGAACAATGAGCAGTTCTTC.

This clonotype was seen only a few times. The chain joins TRBV10-3 to TRBJ2-3; 9 bases map to TRBD2. This CDR3 is built from 15 residues. Losses at the gene ends were 2 bases for V and 4 bases for J; bases not matched to a gene: 4. Germline V gene sequence: CDR1 ENHRY, CDR2 SYGVKD. The CDR3 here is CAISEEAGGPDTQYF. The DNA of the CDR3 is TGTGCCATCAGTGAGGAGGCGGGAGGGCCAGATACGCAGTATTTT.

This clonotype turned up a few times. J is TRBJ2-7 and V is TRBV21-1. TRBV21-1 is given as a pseudogene. This CDR3 has 14 amino acids. The CDR3 bases are TGTGCCAGCAGCAATGACGGAAGCTCCTACGAGCAGTACTTC. Its translation is CASSNDGSSYEQYF.